This TCR beta chain derives from a study of regulatory T cells in long-lasting Graves disease. Germline V gene data show CDR1 as SGHAT and CDR2 as FQNNGV. The CDR3 is made up of 16 amino acids. Trimming removed 5 bases from V and 6 bases from J, with 20 bases in between. Combining iRepertoire HTBI primers with Arm-PCR of CDR3 regions, the authors built TCR beta libraries. Via MiXCR, TCRdb re-called the multiplex PCR reads, giving one row per CDR3 protein. The sample holds roughly 500,000 distinct CDR3 sequences, about a fifth seen once. This clonotype appeared many times. The antigen remains unidentified. Study-wide points: Favoring TRBV28, TRBJ1-2 and TRBJ2-5 was a feature seen in persistent disease.

Time point indicated: persistent/refractory GD, antithyroid drugs over 5 years with positive TRAb. TCR sequences were obtained from RNA taken from PBMCs. The material was peripheral blood mononuclear cells (PBMCs), obtained when the disease was refractory, from a patient treated with antithyroid drugs. The origin of this receptor is a female donor with Graves disease. V and J are TRBV11-2 and TRBJ2-4; perhaps D is TRBD1 or TRBD2 (6 bases each). CDR3 in amino acids: CASSLGGAGEANIQYF. DNA of the CDR3: TGTGCCAGCAGCCTAGGAGGGGCAGGGGAGGCAAACATTCAGTACTTC.